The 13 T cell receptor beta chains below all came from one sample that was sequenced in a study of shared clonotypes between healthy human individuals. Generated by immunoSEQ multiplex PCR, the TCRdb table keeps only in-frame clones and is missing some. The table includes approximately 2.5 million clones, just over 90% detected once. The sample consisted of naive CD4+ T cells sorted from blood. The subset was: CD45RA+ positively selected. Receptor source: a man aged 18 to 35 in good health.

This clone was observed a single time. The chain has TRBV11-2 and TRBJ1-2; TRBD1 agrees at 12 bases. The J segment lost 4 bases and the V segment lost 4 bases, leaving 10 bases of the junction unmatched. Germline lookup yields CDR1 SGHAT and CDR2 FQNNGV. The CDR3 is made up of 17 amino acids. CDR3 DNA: TGTGCCAGCAGCTCGAGCCGGGACAGGGGGCCCTTCTATGGCTACACCTTC. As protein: CASSSSRDRGPFYGYTF.

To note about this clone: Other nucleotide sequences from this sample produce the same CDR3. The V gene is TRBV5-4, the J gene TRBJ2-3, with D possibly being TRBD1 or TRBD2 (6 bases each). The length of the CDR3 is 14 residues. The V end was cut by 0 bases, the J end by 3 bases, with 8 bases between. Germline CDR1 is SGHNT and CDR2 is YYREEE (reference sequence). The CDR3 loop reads CASSLGGGTDTQYF. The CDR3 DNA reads TGTGCCAGCAGCTTGGGAGGGGGGACAGATACGCAGTATTTT.

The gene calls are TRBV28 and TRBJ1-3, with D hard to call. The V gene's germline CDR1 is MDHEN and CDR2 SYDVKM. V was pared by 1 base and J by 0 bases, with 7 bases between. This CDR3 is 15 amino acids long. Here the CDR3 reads CASSLSVSSGNTIYF. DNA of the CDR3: TGTGCCAGCAGTTTATCCGTCAGCTCTGGAAACACCATATATTTT.

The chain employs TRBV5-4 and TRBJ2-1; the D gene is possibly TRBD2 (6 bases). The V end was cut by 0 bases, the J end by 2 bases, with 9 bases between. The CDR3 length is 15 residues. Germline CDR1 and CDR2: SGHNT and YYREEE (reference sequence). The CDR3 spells CASSLDGSAYNEQFF. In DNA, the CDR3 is TGTGCCAGCAGCTTGGACGGGAGCGCCTACAATGAGCAGTTCTTC.

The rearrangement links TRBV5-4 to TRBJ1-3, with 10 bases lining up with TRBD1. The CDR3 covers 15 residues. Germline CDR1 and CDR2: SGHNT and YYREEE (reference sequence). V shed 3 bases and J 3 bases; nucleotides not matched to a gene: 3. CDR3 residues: CASSWGQGNGNTIYF. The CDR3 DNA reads TGTGCCAGCAGCTGGGGACAGGGGAATGGAAACACCATATATTTT.

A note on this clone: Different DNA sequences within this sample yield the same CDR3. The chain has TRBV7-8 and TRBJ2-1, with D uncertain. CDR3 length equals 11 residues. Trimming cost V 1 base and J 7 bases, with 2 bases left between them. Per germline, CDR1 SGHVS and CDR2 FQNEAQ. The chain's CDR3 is CASSLGNEQFF. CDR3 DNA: TGTGCCAGCAGCTTAGGAAATGAGCAGTTCTTC.

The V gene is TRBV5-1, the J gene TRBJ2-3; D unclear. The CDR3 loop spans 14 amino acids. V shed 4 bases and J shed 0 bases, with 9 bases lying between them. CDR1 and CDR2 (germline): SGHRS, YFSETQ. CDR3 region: CASSPVSSTDTQYF. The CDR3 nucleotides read TGCGCCAGCAGCCCAGTCTCTAGCACAGATACGCAGTATTTT. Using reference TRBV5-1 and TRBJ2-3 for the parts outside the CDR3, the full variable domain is KAGVTQTPRYLIKTRGQQVTLSCSPISGHRSVSWYQQTPGQGLQFLFEYFSETQRNKGNFPGRFSGRQFSNSRSEMNVSTLELGDSALYLCASSPVSSTDTQYFGPGTRLTVL.

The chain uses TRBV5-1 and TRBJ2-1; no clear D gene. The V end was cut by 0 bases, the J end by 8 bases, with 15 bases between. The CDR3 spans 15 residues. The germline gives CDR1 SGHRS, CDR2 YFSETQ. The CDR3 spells CASSLGDERVYEQFF. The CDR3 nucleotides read TGCGCCAGCAGCTTGGGGGATGAGAGAGTTTATGAGCAGTTCTTC.

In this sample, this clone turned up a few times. In DNA, the CDR3 is TGTGCCAGCAGTGAAGGAACAGGGAGCCTCACTGAAGCTTTCTTT. Encoded protein: CASSEGTGSLTEAFF. The chain joins TRBV6-1 to TRBJ1-1, with D perhaps matching TRBD1 (6 bases). This CDR3 has 15 amino acids. Trimming shortened V by 1 base and J by 4 bases, and 13 bases separated the two germline ends. Germline values: CDR1 MNHNS, CDR2 SASEGT.

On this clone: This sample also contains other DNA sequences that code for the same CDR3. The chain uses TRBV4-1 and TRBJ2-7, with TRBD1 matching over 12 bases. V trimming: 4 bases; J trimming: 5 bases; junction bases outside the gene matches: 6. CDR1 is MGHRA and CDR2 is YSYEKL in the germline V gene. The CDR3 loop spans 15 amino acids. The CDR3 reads CASSLGTGGWDEQYF. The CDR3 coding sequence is TGCGCCAGCAGCCTTGGGACAGGGGGCTGGGACGAGCAGTACTTC.

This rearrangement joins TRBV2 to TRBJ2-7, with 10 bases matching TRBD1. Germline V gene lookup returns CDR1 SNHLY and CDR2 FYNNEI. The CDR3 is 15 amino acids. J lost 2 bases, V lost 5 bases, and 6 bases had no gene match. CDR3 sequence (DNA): TGTGCCAGCAGTAGCGGACAGGGGGGCACCTACGAGCAGTACTTC. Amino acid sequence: CASSSGQGGTYEQYF.

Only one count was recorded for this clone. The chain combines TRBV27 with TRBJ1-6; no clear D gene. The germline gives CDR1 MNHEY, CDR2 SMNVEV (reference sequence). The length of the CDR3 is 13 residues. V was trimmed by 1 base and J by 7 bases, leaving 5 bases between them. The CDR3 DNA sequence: TGTGCCAGCAGTTTATACGAGAATTCACCCCTCCACTTT. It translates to CASSLYENSPLHF.

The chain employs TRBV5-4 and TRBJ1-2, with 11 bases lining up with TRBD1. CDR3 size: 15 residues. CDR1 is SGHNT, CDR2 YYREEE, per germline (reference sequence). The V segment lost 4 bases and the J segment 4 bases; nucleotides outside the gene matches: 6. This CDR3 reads CASSPGTGGGYGYTF. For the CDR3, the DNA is TGTGCCAGCAGCCCGGGGACAGGGGGAGGCTATGGCTACACCTTC.